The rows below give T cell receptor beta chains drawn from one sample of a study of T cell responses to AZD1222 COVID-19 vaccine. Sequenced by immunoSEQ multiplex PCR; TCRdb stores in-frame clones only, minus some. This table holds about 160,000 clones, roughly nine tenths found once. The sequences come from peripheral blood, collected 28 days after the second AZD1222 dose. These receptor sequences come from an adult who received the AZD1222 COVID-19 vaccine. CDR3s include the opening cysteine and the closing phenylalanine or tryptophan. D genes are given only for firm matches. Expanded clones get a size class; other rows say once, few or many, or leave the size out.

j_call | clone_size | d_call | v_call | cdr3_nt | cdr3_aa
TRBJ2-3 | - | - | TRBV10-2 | TGCGCCAGCCTGGGTACAGATACGCAGTATTTT | CASLGTDTQYF
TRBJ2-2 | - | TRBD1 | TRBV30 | TGTGCCTGGGGGACAGGGCCAAGCCACCGGGGAGCTGTTTTT | CAWGTGPSHRGAVF
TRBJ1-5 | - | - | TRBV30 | TGTGCCTGGAGTTTATCGGTCAGCAATCAGCCCCAGCATTTT | CAWSLSVSNQPQHF
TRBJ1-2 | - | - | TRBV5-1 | TGCGCCAGCAGCGGGGACGGAACAGCTAACTATGGCTACACCTTC | CASSGDGTANYGYTF
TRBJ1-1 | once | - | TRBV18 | TGTGCCAGCTCACCACGGGGCATGAACACTGAAGCTTTCTTT | CASSPRGMNTEAFF
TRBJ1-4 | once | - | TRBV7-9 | TGTGCCAGCAGCCCCAACCCGACAGCGGCAACTAATGAAAAACTGTTTTTT | CASSPNPTAATNEKLFF
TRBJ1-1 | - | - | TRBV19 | TGTGCCAGTAGTATAGATCCGGCAACTGAAGCTTTCTTT | CASSIDPATEAFF
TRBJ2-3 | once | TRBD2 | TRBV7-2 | TGTGCCAGCAGCTCTAGCGGGGCCAGCACAGATACGCAGTATTTT | CASSSSGASTDTQYF
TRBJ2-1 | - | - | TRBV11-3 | TGTGCCAGCAGCCTGACTAGTTATGAGCAGTTCTTC | CASSLTSYEQFF
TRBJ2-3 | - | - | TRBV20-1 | TGCAGTGCCCGAATACCACCTGCGCAGTATTTT | CSARIPPAQYF
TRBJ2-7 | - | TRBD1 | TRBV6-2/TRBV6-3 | TGTGCCAGCAGTTACTCGACAGGGGACATTAACTACGAGCAGTACTTC | CASSYSTGDINYEQYF
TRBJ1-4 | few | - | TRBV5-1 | TGCGCCAGCAGCTTAGCGGGGGATAATGAAAAACTGTTTTTT | CASSLAGDNEKLFF
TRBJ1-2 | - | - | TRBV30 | TGTGCCTGGGGGGACACCTACTATGGCTACACCTTC | CAWGDTYYGYTF
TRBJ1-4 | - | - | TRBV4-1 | TGCGCCAGCAGCCCCTTAAGCGTCTGGGGGCCCGTCGGTGAAAAACTGTTTTTT | CASSPLSVWGPVGEKLFF
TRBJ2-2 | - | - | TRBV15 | TGTGCCACCAGCGTAAGGGGCTGGGGCGGGGAGCTGTTTTTT | CATSVRGWGGELFF
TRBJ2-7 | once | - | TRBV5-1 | TGCGCCAGCAGTCGGGGGTCCACCTACGAGCAGTACTTC | CASSRGSTYEQYF
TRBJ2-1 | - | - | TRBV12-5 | TGTGCTAGTGGTTTGTGGGTGTCGGTAGCGGTAAATGAGCAGTTCTTC | CASGLWVSVAVNEQFF
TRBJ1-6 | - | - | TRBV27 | TGTGCCAGCAGTCCCGTTACGATTTCAGGGCGGAATTCACCCCTCCACTTT | CASSPVTISGRNSPLHF
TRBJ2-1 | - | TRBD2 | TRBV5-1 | TGCGCCAGCAGCTTGGAGAGCGGGGATGAGCAGTTCTTC | CASSLESGDEQFF
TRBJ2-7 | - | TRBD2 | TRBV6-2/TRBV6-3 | TGTGCCAGCAGTCCCGGGGGGGCCCCCTACGAGCAGTACTTC | CASSPGGAPYEQYF
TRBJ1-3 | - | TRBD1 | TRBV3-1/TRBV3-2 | TGTGCCAGCAGCCAGGGACAGAACTCTGGAAACACCATATATTTT | CASSQGQNSGNTIYF
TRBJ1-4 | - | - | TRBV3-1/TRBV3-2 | TGTGCCAGCAGCCCTTCTGGGAGGATGGGGGAAAAACTGTTTTTT | CASSPSGRMGEKLFF
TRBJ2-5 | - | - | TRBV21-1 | TGTGCCAGTCAAGGGGGGAGTGGGGCGGAGACCCAGTACTTC | CASQGGSGAETQYF
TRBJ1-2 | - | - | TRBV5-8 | TGTGCCAGCAGCTTGGTGGCGGGTGGAGGGTATGGCTACACCTTC | CASSLVAGGGYGYTF
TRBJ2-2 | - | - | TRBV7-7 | TGTGCTAGCAGCTTAGCTGCGGGCCCAGACACCGGGGAGCTGTTTTTT | CASSLAAGPDTGELFF
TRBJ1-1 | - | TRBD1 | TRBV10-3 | TGTGCCATCAGTGGACAGGGGAGATCAAGCCCTGAAGCTTTCTTT | CAISGQGRSSPEAFF
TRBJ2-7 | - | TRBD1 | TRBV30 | TGTGCCTGGAGTATAACCGGGACAGGAGCCTACGAGCAGTACTTC | CAWSITGTGAYEQYF
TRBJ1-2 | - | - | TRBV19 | TGTGCCAGTAGTATAGCTCGGCTCCCCTATGGCTACACCTTC | CASSIARLPYGYTF
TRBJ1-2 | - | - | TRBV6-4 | TGTGCCAGCAGTGAAACTGGGACGAACGGCTACACCTTC | CASSETGTNGYTF
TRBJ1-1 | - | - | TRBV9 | TGTGCCAGCAGCGGAGCAGGGCGAGGGAACACTGAAGCTTTCTTT | CASSGAGRGNTEAFF
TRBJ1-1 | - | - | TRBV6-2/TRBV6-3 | TGTGCCAGCAGTTGGGTGACTGAAGCTTTCTTT | CASSWVTEAFF
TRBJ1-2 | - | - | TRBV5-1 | TGCGCCAGCAGCTTGGCCTTGGCAGGGGCGCTTAACTATGGCTACACCTTC | CASSLALAGALNYGYTF
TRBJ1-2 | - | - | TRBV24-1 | TGTGCCACCAGCGCCTTGGGACTCTGCAATTACGACTATGGCTACACCTTC | CATSALGLCNYDYGYTF
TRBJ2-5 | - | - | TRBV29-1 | TGCAGCGTTCGGCGGCCCGTCCAAGAGACCCAGTACTTC | CSVRRPVQETQYF
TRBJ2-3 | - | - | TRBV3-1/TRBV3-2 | TGTGCCAGCAGCCAAGTACAGGGAAGGAGTGCGGATACGCAGTATTTT | CASSQVQGRSADTQYF
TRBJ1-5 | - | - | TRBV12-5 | TGTGCTAGTGGCGCGACAGAAGATAGCAATCAGCCCCAGCATTTT | CASGATEDSNQPQHF
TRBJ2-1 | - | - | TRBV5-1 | TGCGCCAGCAGCTTGGAAGGGCGCGATGAGCAGTTCTTC | CASSLEGRDEQFF
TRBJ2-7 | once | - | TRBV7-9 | TGTGCCAGCAGCCCACCGGGGGCCTACGAGCAGTACTTC | CASSPPGAYEQYF
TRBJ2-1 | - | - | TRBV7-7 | TGTGCTAGCAGCTTAAACCCCGGGTCTGGTTACAATGAGCAGTTCTTC | CASSLNPGSGYNEQFF
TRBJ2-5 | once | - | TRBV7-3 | TGTGCCAGCAGCCCCCTGTCCAGGGGAGGGGAGACCCAGTACTTC | CASSPLSRGGETQYF
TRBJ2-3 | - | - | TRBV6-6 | TGTGCCAGCAGAGAAGGGCTTAGCACAGATACGCAGTATTTT | CASREGLSTDTQYF
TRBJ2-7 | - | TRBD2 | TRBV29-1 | TGCAGCGTGCGGGGGACCTCCTACGAGCAGTACTTC | CSVRGTSYEQYF
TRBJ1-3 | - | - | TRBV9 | TGTGCCAGCAGCGTCTTCCAGGCCAACTCTGGAAACACCATATATTTT | CASSVFQANSGNTIYF
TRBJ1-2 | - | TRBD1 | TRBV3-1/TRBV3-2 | TGTGCCAGCAGCCAAGGGGCCCCGGGACAGGAAACAAATGGCTACACCTTC | CASSQGAPGQETNGYTF
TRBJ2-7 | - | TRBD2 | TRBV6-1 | TGTGCCAGCAGTGTCCCAGTAGCGGGAGGCTCCTACGAGCAGTACTTC | CASSVPVAGGSYEQYF
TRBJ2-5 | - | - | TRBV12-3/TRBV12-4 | TGTGCCAGCAGTTTAGGAGCACAAGAGACCCAGTACTTC | CASSLGAQETQYF